A selection of T cell receptor beta chains follows, all from one sample in a study of T cells in Graves' hyperthyroidism and ophthalmopathy. TCRdb re-called the multiplex PCR reads through MiXCR, storing one row per CDR3 protein. The sample records approximately 510,000 distinct CDR3 sequences, approximately 49% being singletons. Sequenced material: peripheral blood or thyroid tissue (not recorded which). These receptors were obtained from an adult woman with Graves' disease, either hyperthyroidism or ophthalmopathy (not recorded which). The CDR3 runs from the conserved cysteine through the conserved F or W. The D gene is left open where the match is weak. Clone sizes are given selectively: once, few, many, or a class where the clone is expanded.

j_gene	abundance	d_gene	v_gene	CDR3aa	CDR3nt
TRBJ2-7	-	TRBD2	TRBV7-2	CASSHGTSGYEQYF	TGTGCCAGCAGCCACGGGACTAGCGGGTACGAGCAGTACTTC
TRBJ2-7	few	TRBD2	TRBV7-2	CASSSGSGEQYF	TGTGCCAGTAGTAGCGGGAGTGGTGAGCAGTACTTC
TRBJ2-3	few	-	TRBV10-3	CASSRDFTDTQYF	TGTGCCAGCAGCCGGGACTTCACAGATACGCAGTATTTT
TRBJ2-7	many	TRBD1	TRBV5-5	CASSLSRVGQSYEQYF	TGTGCCAGCAGCCTGAGTCGCGTGGGACAGTCCTACGAGCAGTACTTC
TRBJ2-7	-	TRBD2	TRBV28	CATTSGTDEQYF	TGTGCCACGACTAGCGGGACCGACGAGCAGTACTTC
TRBJ2-7	-	TRBD1	TRBV6-1	CASLLDRDSYEQYF	TGTGCCAGTCTACTCGACAGGGATTCCTACGAGCAGTACTTC
TRBJ2-7	many	-	TRBV7-8	CASSLDRTSYEQYF	TGTGCCAGCAGCTTAGACAGGACCAGCTACGAGCAGTACTTC
TRBJ2-5	-	-	TRBV20-1	CSASPGQETQYF	TGCAGTGCTTCCCCGGGGCAAGAGACCCAGTACTTC
TRBJ2-5	few	-	TRBV30	CAWSGIETQYF	TGTGCCTGGAGTGGTATAGAGACCCAGTACTTC
TRBJ2-5	-	TRBD2	TRBV3-1	CASSKNSGSAETQYF	TGTGCCAGCAGCAAAAATAGCGGGAGTGCGGAGACCCAGTACTTC
TRBJ2-1	-	TRBD2	TRBV2	CASSAVAGGRSEQFF	TGTGCCAGCAGTGCGGTAGCGGGAGGGCGATCTGAGCAGTTCTTC
TRBJ2-2	few	-	TRBV20-1	CSARKMEAGELFF	TGCAGTGCTAGGAAGATGGAAGCCGGGGAGCTGTTTTTT
TRBJ2-7	-	-	TRBV13	CASSLGAGDYEQYF	TGTGCCAGCAGCTTGGGGGCCGGAGACTACGAGCAGTACTTC
TRBJ2-2	many	-	TRBV7-8	CASRSRNTGELFF	TGTGCCAGCAGGTCCAGAAACACCGGGGAGCTGTTTTTT
TRBJ1-4	-	TRBD1	TRBV7-2	CASSFGQGANEKLFF	TGTGCCAGCAGCTTCGGACAGGGAGCTAATGAAAAACTGTTTTTT